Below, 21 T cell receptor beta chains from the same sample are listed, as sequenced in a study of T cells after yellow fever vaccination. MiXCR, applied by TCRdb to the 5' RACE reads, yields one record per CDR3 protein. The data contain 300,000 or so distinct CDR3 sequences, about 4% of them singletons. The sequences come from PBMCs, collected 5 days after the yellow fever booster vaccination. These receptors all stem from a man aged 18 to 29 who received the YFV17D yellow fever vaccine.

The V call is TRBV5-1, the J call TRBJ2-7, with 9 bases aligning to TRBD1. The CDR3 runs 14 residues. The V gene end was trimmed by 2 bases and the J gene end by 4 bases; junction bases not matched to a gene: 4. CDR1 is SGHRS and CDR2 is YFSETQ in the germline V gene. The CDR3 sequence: CASSLQTGGYEQYF. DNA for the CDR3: TGCGCCAGCAGCTTACAGACAGGGGGGTACGAGCAGTACTTC.

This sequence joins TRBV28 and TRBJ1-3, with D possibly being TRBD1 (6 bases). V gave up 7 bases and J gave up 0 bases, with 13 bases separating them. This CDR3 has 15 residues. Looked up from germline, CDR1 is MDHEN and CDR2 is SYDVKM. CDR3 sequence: CASIGGGSSGNTIYF. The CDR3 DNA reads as TGTGCCAGCATAGGGGGTGGGAGCTCTGGAAACACCATATATTTT.

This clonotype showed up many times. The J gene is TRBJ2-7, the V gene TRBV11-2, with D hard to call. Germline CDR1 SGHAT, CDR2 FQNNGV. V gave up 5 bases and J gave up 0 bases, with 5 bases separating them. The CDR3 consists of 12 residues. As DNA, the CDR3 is TGTGCCAGCAGCCTTAGCTCCTACGAGCAGTACTTC. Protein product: CASSLSSYEQYF.

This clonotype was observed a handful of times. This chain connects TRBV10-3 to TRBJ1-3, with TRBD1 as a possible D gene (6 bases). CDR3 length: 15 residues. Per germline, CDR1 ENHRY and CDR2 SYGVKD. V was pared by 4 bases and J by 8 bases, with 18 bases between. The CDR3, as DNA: TGTGCCATCAGTGGACAGGCCACCCTAAGGGACACCATATATTTT. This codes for CAISGQATLRDTIYF.

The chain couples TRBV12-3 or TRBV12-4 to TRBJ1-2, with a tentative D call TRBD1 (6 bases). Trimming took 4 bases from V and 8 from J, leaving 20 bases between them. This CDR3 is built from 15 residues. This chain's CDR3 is CASSSVQGRAGGYTF. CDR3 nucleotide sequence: TGTGCCAGCAGTTCGGTACAGGGACGGGCGGGAGGCTACACCTTC.

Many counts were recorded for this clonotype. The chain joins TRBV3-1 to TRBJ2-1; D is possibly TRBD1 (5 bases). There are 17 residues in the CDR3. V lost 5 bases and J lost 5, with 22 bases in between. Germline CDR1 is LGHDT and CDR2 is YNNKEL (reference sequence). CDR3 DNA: TGTGCCAGCAGCGCCTATACGGGCAGGGAAAAGAACAATGAGCAGTTCTTC. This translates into CASSAYTGREKNNEQFF.

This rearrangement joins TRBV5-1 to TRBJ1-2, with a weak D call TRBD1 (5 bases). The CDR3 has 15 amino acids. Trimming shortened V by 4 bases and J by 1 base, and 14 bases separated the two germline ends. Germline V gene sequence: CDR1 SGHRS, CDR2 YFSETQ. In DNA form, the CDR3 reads TGCGCCAGCAGCCCGAGCGTGGGGCGTAACTATGGCTACACCTTC. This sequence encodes CASSPSVGRNYGYTF.

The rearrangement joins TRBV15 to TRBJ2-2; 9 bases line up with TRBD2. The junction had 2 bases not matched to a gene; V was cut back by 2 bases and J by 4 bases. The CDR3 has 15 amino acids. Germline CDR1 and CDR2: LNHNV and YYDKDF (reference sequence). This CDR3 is CATSRLAGSTGELFF. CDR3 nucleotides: TGTGCCACCAGCAGACTAGCGGGGAGCACCGGGGAGCTGTTTTTT.

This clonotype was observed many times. The DNA for the CDR3 is TGCGCCAGCAGCCAAGATTGGCGGCGAGACTACGAGCAGTACTTC. Translated: CASSQDWRRDYEQYF. The chain combines TRBV4-3 with TRBJ2-7; D unresolved. The CDR3 length is 15 residues. CDR1 is LGHNA, CDR2 YSLEER, per germline. V gave up 0 bases and J gave up 3 bases, with 12 bases separating them.

For the CDR3, the DNA is TGTGCCAGCAGCACTCGGACAGTATCCTACGAGCAGTACTTC. This translates into CASSTRTVSYEQYF. This chain uses TRBV6-5 with TRBJ2-7; D is perhaps TRBD1 (6 bases). Per the germline V gene, CDR1 is MNHEY and CDR2 is SVGAGI. The CDR3 contains 14 residues. V lost 6 bases and J 1 base, leaving 13 bases between the germline ends.

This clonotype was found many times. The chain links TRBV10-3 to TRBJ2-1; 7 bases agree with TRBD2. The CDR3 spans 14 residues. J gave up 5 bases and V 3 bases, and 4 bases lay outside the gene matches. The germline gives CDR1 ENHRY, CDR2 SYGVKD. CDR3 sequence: CAISDPGGDNEQFF. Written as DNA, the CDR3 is TGTGCCATCAGTGACCCTGGGGGGGACAATGAGCAGTTCTTC.

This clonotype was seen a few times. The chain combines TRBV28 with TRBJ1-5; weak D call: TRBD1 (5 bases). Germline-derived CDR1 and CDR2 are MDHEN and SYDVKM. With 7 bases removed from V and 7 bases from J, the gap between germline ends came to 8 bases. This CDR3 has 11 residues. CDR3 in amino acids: CASMGEQPQHF. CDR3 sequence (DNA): TGTGCCAGCATGGGGGAGCAGCCCCAGCATTTT.

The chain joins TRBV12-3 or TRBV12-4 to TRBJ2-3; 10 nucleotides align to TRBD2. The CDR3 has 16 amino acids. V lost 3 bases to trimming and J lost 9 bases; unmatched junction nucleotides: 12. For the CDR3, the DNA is TGTGCCAGCAGTTTGGTTAGCGGGGGGTTGTCCGGGACGCAGTATTTT. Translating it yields CASSLVSGGLSGTQYF.

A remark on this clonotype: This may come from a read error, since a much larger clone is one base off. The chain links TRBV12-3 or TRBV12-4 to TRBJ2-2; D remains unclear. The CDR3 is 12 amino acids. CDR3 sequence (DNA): TGTGACAGCAGTCTTCAGAGCGGGGAGCTGTTTTTT. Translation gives CDSSLQSGELFF.

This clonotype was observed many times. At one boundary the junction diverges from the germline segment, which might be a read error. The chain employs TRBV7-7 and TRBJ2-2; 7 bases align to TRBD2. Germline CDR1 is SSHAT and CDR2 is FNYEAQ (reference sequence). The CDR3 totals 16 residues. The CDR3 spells CASSLGLAGVTGELFF. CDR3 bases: TGTGCTAGCAGCTTAGGGCTCGCGGGGGTCACCGGGGAGCTGTTTTTT. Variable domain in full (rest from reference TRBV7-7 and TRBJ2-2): GAGVSQSPRYKVTKRGQDVTLRCDPISSHATLYWYQQALGQGPEFLTYFNYEAQPDKSGLPSDRFSAERPEGSISTLTIQRTEQRDSAMYRCASSLGLAGVTGELFFGEGSRLTVL.

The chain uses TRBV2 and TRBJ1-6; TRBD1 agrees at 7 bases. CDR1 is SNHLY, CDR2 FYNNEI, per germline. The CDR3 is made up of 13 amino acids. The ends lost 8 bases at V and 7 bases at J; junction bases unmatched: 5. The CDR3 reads CASGQVVNSPLHF. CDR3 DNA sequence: TGTGCCAGCGGACAGGTCGTCAATTCACCCCTCCACTTT.

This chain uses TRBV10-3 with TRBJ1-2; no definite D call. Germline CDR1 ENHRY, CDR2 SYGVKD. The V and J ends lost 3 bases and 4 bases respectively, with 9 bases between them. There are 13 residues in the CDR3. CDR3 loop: CAISDTVTYGYTF. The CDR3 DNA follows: TGTGCCATCAGTGACACGGTTACCTATGGCTACACCTTC.

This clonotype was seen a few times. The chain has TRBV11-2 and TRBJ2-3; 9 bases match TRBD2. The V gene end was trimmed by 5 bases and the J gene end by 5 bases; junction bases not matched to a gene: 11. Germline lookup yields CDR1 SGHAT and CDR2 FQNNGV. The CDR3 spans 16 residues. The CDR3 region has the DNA TGTGCCAGCAGCCGCTGGGGGCGGGGGGGCGGAGATACGCAGTATTTT. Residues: CASSRWGRGGGDTQYF.

The CDR3 spells CASSPKRTGTDTQYF. CDR3 DNA: TGTGCCAGCAGCCCAAAAAGGACAGGCACAGATACGCAGTATTTT. The V call is TRBV6-6, the J call TRBJ2-3; possibly TRBD1 for D (6 bases). This CDR3 comprises 15 residues. Germline V gives CDR1 MNHNY, CDR2 SVGAGI (reference sequence). The V end was cut by 6 bases, the J end by 1 base, with 14 bases between.

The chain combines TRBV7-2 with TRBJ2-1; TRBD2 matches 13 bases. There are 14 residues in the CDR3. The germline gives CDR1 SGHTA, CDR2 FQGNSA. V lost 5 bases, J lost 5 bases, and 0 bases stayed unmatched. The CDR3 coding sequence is TGTGCCAGCAGCACTAGCGGGGGGGACAATGAGCAGTTCTTC. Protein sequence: CASSTSGGDNEQFF.

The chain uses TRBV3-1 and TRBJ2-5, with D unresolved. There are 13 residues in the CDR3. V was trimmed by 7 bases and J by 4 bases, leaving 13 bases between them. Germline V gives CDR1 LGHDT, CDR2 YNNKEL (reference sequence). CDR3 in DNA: TGTGCCAGCAACTTTCTTAGAGGAGAGACCCAGTACTTC. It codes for CASNFLRGETQYF.